This T cell receptor beta chain was captured in a study of CD8+CD57+ T cells in acquired aplastic anemia. On the study more broadly: Yields of DNA that came from sorted CD4+ and CD8+ cells averaged about 3.4 ug.

All patients picked for sequencing had shown, by flow cytometry, an expansion of CD8+CD57+ cells. Sampling of blood occurred while the patients had still received no therapy. V was trimmed by 0 bases and J by 11 bases, leaving 17 bases between them. This CDR3 region has 14 residues. The germline gives CDR1 DFQATT, CDR2 SNEGSKA (reference sequence). TCR beta VDJ and CDR3 were profiled, and genomic DNA was the template. TCRdb used MiXCR to reprocess the reads, holding one entry per CDR3 protein. The sample carries some 120,000 distinct CDR3 sequences, over 30% recorded once. This clonotype has more than one count but fewer than ten.

The sample was sorted CD4+, CD8+, or CD8+CD57+ T cells (not recorded which) from PBMCs. V and J are TRBV20-1 and TRBJ1-5, with no clear D. This receptor was taken from a human donor with aplastic anemia. Written as DNA, the CDR3 is TGCAGTGCTAGAGATCGAAACGATTTTTGGGCCCAGCATTTT. Amino acids: CSARDRNDFWAQHF.